This entry concerns a single T cell receptor (beta chain). The antigen remains unidentified. The PCR had 60 Vbeta and 13 Jbeta primers. Using immunoSEQ multiplex PCR, the repertoire was profiled, and TCRdb retains in-frame clones only, with some absent. The sample yields 100,000 to 150,000 clones, 72% seen once. This sample stems from a study of cytomegalovirus exposure and HLA in healthy donors. Germline V gene sequence: CDR1 LNHDA, CDR2 SQIVND (reference sequence). CDR3 size: 11 residues. Trimming removed 4 bases at V and 6 bases at J, with 7 bases between. Study-level points and caveats: CMV serostatus stood as the only immune exposure information on hand.

The sequenced sample consisted of PBMCs. This clonotype originated in a man aged 25 to 40 in good health and CMV-seronegative. The chain employs TRBV19 and TRBJ2-7; a weak D match, TRBD2 (5 bases). The CDR3, as DNA: TGTGCCAGTAGTACAACTAGCGAGCAGTACTTC. Its protein product is CASSTTSEQYF.